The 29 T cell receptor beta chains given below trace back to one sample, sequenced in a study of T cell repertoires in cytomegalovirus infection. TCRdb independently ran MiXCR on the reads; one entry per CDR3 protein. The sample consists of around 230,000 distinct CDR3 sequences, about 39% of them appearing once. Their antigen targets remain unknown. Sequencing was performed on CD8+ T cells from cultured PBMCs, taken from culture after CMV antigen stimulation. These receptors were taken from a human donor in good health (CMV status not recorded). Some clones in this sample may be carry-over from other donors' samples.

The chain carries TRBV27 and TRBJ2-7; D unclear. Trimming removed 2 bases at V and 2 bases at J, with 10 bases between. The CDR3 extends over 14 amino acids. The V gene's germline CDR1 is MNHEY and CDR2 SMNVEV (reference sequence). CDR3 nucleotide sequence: TGTGCCAGCAGTTTAGGGGAAGCTGCCTACGAGCAGTACTTC. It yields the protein CASSLGEAAYEQYF.

CDR3 in amino acids: CASSFSGGSDTQYF. CDR3 in DNA: TGTGCCAGCAGCTTCTCGGGAGGATCAGATACGCAGTATTTT. The chain recombines TRBV7-6 with TRBJ2-3; 7 nucleotides line up with TRBD2. CDR3 length: 14 residues. Per the germline V gene, CDR1 is SGHVS and CDR2 is FNYEAQ. J lost 4 bases, V lost 3 bases, and 4 bases had no gene match. The full variable domain, in which reference TRBV7-6 and TRBJ2-3 provide the parts outside the CDR3, is GAGVSQSPRYKVTKRGQDVALRCDPISGHVSLYWYRQALGQGPEFLTYFNYEAQQDKSGLPNDRFSAERPEGSISTLTIQRTEQRDSAMYRCASSFSGGSDTQYFGPGTRLTVL.

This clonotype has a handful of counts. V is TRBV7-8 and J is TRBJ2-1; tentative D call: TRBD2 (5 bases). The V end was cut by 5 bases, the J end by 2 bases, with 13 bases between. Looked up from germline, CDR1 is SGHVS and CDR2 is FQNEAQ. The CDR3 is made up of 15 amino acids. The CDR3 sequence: CASSGELAAYNEQFF. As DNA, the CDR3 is TGTGCCAGCAGCGGAGAGCTAGCTGCCTACAATGAGCAGTTCTTC.

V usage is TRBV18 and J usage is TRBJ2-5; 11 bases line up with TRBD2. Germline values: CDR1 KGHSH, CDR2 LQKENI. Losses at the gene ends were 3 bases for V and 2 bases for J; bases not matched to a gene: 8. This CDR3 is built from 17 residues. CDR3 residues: CASSPRLAGIQQETQYF. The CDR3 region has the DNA TGTGCCAGCTCACCGCGACTAGCGGGGATTCAACAAGAGACCCAGTACTTC.

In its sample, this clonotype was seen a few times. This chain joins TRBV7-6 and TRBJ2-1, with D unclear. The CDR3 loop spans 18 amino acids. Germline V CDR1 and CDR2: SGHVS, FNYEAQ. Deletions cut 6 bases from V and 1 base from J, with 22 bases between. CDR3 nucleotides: TGTGCCAGCAGTGACTCTACTAAGGAAGGGATGTCCTACAATGAGCAGTTCTTC. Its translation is CASSDSTKEGMSYNEQFF.

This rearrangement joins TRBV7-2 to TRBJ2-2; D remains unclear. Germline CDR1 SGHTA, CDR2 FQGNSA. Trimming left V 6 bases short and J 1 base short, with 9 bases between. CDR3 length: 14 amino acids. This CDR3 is CASRGQMNTGELFF. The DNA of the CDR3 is TGTGCCAGCAGAGGGCAAATGAACACCGGGGAGCTGTTTTTT. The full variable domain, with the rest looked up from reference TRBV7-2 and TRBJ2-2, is GAGVSQSPSNKVTEKGKDVELRCDPISGHTALYWYRQSLGQGLEFLIYFQGNSAPDKSGLPSDRFSAERTGGSVSTLTIQRTQQEDSAVYLCASRGQMNTGELFFGEGSRLTVL.

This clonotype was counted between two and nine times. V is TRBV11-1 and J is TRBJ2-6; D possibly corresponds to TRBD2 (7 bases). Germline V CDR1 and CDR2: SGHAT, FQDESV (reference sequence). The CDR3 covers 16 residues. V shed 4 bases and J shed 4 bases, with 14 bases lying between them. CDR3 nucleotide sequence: TGTGCCAGCAGCTCATGGGAGGGGGAAGGGGCCAACGTCCTGACTTTC. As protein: CASSSWEGEGANVLTF.

The CDR3 sequence: CASSSLVGGPSYNEQFF. The CDR3 region has the DNA TGTGCCAGCAGTTCCTTAGTCGGCGGACCATCCTACAATGAGCAGTTCTTC. The V and J genes are TRBV11-2 and TRBJ2-1; D ambiguous. Trimming shortened V by 6 bases and J by 1 base, and 19 bases separated the two germline ends. The germline CDR1 and CDR2 sequences are SGHAT and FQNNGV. The CDR3 is 17 residues long.

The CDR3 DNA follows: TGTGCCAGCAGACCCCAGGGGATTGACGTCCCCGGAACGGATACGCAGTATTTT. Its translation is CASRPQGIDVPGTDTQYF. The chain carries TRBV7-9 and TRBJ2-3; D is perhaps TRBD1 (6 bases). Trimming left V 6 bases short and J 6 bases short, with 28 bases between. The germline V gene encodes CDR1 SEHNR and CDR2 FQNEAQ (reference sequence). CDR3 length: 18 amino acids.

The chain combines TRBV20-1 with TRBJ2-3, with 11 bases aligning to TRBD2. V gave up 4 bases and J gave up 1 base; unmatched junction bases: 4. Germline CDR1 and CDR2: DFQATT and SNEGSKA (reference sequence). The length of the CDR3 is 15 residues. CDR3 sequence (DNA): TGCAGTGCTACCGGGACTAGCGGAGGCACAGATACGCAGTATTTT. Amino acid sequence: CSATGTSGGTDTQYF.

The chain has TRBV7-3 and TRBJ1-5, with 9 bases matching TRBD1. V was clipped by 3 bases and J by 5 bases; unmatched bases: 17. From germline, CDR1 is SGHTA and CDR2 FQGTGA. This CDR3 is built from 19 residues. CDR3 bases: TGTGCCAGCAGCTTGAGATGGGACAGGGACGGATTTGTCCATCAGCCCCAGCATTTT. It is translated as CASSLRWDRDGFVHQPQHF.

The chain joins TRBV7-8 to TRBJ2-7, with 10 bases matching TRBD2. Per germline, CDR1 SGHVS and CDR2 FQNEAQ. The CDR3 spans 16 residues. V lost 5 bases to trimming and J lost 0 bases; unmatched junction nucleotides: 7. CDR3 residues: CASSPGLAESSYEQYF. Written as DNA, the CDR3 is TGTGCCAGCAGCCCCGGACTAGCGGAAAGCTCCTACGAGCAGTACTTC.

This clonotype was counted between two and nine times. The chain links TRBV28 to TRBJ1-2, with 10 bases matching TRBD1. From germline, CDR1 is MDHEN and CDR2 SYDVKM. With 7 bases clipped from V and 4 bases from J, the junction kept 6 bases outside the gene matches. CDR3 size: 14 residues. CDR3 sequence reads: CASIGTGEGYGYTF. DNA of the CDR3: TGTGCCAGCATCGGGACAGGGGAAGGCTATGGCTACACCTTC.

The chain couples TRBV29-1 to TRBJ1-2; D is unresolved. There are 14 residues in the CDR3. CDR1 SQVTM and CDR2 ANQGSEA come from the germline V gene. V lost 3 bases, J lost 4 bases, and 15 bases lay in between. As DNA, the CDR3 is TGCAGCGTTGATGCGGGTGGAGAGGGCTATGGCTACACCTTC. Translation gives CSVDAGGEGYGYTF.

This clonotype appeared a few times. In DNA form, the CDR3 reads TGTGCCAGCAGCTTAGAAGGGGATTTAACGGGGGAGCAGTTCTTC. Residues: CASSLEGDLTGEQFF. This chain uses TRBV11-3 with TRBJ2-1; D is perhaps TRBD1 or TRBD2 (5 bases each). CDR3 length equals 15 residues. V was clipped by 0 bases and J by 10 bases, with 16 bases between them. Germline CDR1 reads SGHNT; CDR2 reads YENEEA.

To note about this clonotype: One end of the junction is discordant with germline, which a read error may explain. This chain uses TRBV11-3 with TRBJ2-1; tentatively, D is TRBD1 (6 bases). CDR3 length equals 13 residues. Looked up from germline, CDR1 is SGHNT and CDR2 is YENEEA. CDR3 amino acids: CASSSDWDNDQFF. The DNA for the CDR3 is TGTGCCAGCAGCTCCGACTGGGACAATGATCAGTTCTTC.

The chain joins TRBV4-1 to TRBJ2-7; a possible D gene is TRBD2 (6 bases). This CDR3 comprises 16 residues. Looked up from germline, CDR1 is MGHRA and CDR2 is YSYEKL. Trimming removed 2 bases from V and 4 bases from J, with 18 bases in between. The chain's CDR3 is CASSQLKGEERYEQYF. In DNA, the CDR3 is TGCGCCAGCAGCCAACTTAAAGGGGAGGAGAGGTACGAGCAGTACTTC.

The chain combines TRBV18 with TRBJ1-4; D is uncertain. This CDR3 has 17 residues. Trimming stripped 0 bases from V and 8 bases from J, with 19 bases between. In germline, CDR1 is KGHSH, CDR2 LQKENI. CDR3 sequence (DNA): TGTGCCAGCTCACCACCGGGAAGGCCTACCCCGAGCGAAAAACTGTTTTTT. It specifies CASSPPGRPTPSEKLFF.

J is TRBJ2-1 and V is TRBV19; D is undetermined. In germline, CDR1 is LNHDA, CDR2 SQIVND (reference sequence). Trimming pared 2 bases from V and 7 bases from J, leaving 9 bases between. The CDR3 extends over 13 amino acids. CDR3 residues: CASSIYSRNEQFF. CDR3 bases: TGTGCCAGTAGTATATATAGCCGGAATGAGCAGTTCTTC.

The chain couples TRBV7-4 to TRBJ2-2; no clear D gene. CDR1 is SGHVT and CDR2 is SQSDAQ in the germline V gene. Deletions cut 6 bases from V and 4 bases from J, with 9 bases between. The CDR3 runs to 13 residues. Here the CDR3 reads CASRPTLTGELFF. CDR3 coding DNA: TGTGCCAGCAGGCCCACACTCACCGGGGAGCTGTTTTTT.

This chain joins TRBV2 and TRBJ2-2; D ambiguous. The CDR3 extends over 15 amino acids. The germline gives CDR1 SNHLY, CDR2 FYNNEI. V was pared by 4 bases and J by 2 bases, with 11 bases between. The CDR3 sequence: CASSVTVQNTGELFF. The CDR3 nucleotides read TGTGCCAGCAGTGTAACAGTCCAAAACACCGGGGAGCTGTTTTTT.

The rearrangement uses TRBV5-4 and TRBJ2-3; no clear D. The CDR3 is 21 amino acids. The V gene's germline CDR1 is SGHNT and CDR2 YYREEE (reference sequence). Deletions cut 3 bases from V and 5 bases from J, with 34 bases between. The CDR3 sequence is CASSYPRVRQDQHQDVDTQYF. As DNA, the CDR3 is TGTGCCAGCAGCTACCCCCGGGTCAGGCAGGACCAACACCAGGACGTAGATACGCAGTATTTT.

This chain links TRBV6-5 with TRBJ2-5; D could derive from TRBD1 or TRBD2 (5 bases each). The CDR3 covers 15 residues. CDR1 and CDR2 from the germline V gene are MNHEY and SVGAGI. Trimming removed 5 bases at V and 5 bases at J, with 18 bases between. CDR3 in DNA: TGTGCCAGCAGTCCCGGGACCACGGGGAGCGAGACCCAGTACTTC. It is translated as CASSPGTTGSETQYF.

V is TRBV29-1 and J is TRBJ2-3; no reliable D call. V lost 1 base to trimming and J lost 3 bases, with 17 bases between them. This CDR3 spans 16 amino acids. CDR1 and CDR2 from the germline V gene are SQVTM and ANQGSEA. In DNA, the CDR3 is TGCAGCGTTGAAGGTGTAGGCTATATGAGGACAGATACGCAGTATTTT. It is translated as CSVEGVGYMRTDTQYF.

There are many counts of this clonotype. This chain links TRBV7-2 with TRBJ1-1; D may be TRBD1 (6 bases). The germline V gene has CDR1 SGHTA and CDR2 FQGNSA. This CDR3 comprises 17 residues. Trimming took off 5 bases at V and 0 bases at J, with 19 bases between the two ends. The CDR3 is CASSPRAGQPMNTEAFF. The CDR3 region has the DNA TGTGCCAGCAGCCCAAGGGCCGGACAGCCCATGAACACTGAAGCTTTCTTT.

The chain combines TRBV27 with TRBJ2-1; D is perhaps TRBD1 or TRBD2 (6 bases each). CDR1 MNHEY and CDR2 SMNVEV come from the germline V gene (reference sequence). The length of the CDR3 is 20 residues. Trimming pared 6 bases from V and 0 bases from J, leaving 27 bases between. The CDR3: CASRPRGLAKRLPSYNEQFF. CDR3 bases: TGTGCCAGCAGGCCCCGGGGGCTAGCCAAGCGACTTCCCTCCTACAATGAGCAGTTCTTC.

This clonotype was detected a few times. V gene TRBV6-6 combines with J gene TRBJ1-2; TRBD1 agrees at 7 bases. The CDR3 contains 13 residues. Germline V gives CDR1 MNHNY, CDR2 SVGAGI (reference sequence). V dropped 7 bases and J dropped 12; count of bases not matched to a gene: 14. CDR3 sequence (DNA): TGTGCCAGCACTGTGGGATCGACAGGGCTCGACACCTTC. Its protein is CASTVGSTGLDTF.

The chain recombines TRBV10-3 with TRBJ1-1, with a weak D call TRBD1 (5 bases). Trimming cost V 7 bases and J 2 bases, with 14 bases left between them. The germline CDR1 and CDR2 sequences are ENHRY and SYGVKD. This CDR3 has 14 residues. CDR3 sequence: CAITTDNHNTEAFF. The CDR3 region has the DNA TGTGCCATCACCACGGACAACCATAACACTGAAGCTTTCTTT.

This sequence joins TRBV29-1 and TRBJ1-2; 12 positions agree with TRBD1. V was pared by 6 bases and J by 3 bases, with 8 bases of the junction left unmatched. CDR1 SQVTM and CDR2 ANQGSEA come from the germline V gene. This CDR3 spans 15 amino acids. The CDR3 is CSVPGTGGIDYGYTF. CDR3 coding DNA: TGCAGCGTCCCCGGGACAGGGGGCATTGACTATGGCTACACCTTC. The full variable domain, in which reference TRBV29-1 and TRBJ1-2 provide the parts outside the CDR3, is SAVISQKPSRDICQRGTSLTIQCQVDSQVTMMFWYRQQPGQSLTLIATANQGSEATYESGFVIDKFPISRPNLTFSTLTVSNMSPEDSSIYLCSVPGTGGIDYGYTFGSGTRLTVV.